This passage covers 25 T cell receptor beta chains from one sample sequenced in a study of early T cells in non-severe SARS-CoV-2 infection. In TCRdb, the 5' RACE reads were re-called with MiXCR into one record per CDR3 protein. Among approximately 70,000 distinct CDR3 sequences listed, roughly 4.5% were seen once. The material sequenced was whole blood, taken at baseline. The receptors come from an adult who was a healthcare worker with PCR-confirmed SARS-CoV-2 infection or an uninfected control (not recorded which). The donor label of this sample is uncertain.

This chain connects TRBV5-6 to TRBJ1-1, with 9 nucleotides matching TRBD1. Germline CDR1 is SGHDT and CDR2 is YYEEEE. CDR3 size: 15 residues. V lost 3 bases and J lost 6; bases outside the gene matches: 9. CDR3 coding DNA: TGTGCCAGCAGCTACAGGGGGCCGATCCCCCCTGAAGCTTTCTTT. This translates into CASSYRGPIPPEAFF. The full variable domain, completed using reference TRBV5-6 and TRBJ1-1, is DAGVTQSPTHLIKTRGQQVTLRCSPKSGHDTVSWYQQALGQGPQFIFQYYEEEERQRGNFPDRFSGHQFPNYSSELNVNALLLGDSALYLCASSYRGPIPPEAFFGQGTRLTVV.

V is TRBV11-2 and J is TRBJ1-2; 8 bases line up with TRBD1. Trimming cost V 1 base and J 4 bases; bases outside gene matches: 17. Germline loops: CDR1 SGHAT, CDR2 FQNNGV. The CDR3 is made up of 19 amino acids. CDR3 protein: CASSLGSGSPGQVPYGYTF. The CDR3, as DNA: TGTGCCAGCAGCTTAGGATCTGGCTCACCGGGACAGGTGCCCTATGGCTACACCTTC. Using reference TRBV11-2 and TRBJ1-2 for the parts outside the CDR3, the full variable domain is EAGVAQSPRYKIIEKRQSVAFWCNPISGHATLYWYQQILGQGPKLLIQFQNNGVVDDSQLPKDRFSAERLKGVDSTLKIQPAKLEDSAVYLCASSLGSGSPGQVPYGYTFGSGTRLTVV.

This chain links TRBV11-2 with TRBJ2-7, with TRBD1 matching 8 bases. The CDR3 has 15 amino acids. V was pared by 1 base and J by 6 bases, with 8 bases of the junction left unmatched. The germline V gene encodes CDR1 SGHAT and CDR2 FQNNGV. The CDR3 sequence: CASSLVLDRDSEQYF. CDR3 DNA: TGTGCCAGCAGCTTAGTTTTGGACAGGGACTCCGAGCAGTACTTC. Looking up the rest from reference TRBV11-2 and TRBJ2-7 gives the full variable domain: EAGVAQSPRYKIIEKRQSVAFWCNPISGHATLYWYQQILGQGPKLLIQFQNNGVVDDSQLPKDRFSAERLKGVDSTLKIQPAKLEDSAVYLCASSLVLDRDSEQYFGPGTRLTVT.

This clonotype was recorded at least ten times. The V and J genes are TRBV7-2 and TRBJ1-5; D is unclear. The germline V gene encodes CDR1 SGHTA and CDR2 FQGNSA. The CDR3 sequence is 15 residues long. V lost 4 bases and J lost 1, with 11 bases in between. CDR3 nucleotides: TGTGCCAGCAGCTCTACCCGGGGAAGCAATCAGCCCCAGCATTTT. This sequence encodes CASSSTRGSNQPQHF.

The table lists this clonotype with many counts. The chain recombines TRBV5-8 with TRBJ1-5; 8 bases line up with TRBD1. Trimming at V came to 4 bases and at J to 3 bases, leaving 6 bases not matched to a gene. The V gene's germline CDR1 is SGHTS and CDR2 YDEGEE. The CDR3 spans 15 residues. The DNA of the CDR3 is TGTGCCAGCAGCCCCGGACAGGGTTACAATCAGCCCCAGCATTTT. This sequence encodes CASSPGQGYNQPQHF.

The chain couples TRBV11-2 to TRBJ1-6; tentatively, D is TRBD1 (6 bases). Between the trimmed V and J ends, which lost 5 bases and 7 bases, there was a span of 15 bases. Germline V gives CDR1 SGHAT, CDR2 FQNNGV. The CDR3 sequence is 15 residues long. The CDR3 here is CASSRIQGQNSPLHF. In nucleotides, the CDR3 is TGTGCCAGCAGCCGCATACAGGGTCAGAATTCACCCCTCCACTTT.

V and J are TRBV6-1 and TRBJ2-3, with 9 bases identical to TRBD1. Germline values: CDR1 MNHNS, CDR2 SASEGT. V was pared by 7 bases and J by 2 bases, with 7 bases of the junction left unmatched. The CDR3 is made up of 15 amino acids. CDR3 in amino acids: CASNLGTGFTDTQYF. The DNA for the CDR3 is TGTGCCAGCAACCTCGGGACAGGGTTCACAGATACGCAGTATTTT.

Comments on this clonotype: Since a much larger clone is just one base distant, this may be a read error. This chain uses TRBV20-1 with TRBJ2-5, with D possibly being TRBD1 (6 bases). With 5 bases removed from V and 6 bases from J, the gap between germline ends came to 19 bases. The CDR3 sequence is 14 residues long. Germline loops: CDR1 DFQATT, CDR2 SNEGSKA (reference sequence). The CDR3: CSAPLTDRRKTQYF. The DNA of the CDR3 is TGCAGTGCTCCCCTTACCGACAGGAGAAAGACCCAGTACTTC.

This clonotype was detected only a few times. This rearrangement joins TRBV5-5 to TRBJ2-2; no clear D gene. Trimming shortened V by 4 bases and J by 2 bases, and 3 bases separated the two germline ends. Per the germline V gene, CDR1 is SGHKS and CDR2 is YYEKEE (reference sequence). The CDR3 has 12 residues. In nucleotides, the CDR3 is TGTGCCAGCAGCCAAAACACCGGGGAGCTGTTTTTT. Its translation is CASSQNTGELFF. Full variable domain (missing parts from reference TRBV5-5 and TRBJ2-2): DAGVTQSPTHLIKTRGQQVTLRCSPISGHKSVSWYQQVLGQGPQFIFQYYEKEERGRGNFPDRFSARQFPNYSSELNVNALLLGDSALYLCASSQNTGELFFGEGSRLTVL.

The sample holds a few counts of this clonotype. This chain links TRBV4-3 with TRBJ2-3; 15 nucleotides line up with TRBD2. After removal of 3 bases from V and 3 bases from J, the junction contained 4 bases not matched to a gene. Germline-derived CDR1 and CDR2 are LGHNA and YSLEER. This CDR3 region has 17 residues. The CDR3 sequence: CASSHRGTSGGTDTQYF. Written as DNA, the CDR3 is TGCGCCAGCAGCCACAGGGGGACTAGCGGGGGGACAGATACGCAGTATTTT.

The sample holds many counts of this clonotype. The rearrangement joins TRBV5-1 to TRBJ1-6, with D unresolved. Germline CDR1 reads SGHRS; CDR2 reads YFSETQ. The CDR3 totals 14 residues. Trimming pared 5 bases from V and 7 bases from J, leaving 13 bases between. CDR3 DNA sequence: TGCGCCAGCAGTTCGGAACCTATCAATTCACCCCTCCACTTT. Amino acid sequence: CASSSEPINSPLHF.

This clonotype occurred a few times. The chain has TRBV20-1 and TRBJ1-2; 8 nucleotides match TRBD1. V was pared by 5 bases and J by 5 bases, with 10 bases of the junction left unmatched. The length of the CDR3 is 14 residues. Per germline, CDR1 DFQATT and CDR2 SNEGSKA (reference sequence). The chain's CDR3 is CSAGGDRPPYGYTF. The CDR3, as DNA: TGCAGTGCTGGGGGGGACAGGCCTCCTTATGGCTACACCTTC.

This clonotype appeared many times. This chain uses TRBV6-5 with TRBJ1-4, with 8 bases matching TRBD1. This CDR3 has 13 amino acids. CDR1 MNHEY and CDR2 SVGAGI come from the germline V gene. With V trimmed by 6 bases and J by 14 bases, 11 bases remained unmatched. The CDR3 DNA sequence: TGTGCCAGCAGCCTCGACGACAGGGGAAGGCTGTTTTTT. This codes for CASSLDDRGRLFF.

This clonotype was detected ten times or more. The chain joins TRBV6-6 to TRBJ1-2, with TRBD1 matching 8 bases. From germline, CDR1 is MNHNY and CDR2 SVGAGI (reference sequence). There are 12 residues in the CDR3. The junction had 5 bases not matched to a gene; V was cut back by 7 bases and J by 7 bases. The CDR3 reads CASKTGGGGYTF. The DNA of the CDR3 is TGTGCCAGCAAAACAGGGGGTGGTGGCTACACCTTC.

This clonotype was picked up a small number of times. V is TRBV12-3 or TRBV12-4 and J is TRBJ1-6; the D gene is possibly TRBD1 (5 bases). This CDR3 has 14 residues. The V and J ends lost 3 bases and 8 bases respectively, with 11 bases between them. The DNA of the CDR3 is TGTGCCAGCAGTTTGGGGGACGGGGATTCACCCCTCCACTTT. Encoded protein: CASSLGDGDSPLHF.

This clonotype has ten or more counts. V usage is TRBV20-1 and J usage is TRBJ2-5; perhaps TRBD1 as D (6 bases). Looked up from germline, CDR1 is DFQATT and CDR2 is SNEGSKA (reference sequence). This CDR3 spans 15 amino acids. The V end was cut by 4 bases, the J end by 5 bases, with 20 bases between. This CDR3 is CSAKVPGAPYETQYF. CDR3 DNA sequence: TGCAGTGCTAAGGTCCCAGGGGCGCCTTACGAGACCCAGTACTTC.

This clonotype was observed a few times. This CDR3 is CASSLGAQYF. The CDR3 nucleotides read TGTGCCAGCAGCTTGGGGGCCCAGTACTTC. This chain uses TRBV5-8 with TRBJ2-5; D not resolved. This CDR3 has 10 residues. The V gene's germline CDR1 is SGHTS and CDR2 YDEGEE. The V gene lost 0 bases and the J gene lost 9 bases, with 3 bases spanning the gap.

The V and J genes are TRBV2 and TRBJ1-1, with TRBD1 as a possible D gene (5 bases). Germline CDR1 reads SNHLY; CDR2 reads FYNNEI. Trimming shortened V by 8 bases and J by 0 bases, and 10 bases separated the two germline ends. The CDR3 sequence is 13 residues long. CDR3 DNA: TGTGCCAGCCATGGGGGGGTGAACACTGAAGCTTTCTTT. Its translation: CASHGGVNTEAFF.

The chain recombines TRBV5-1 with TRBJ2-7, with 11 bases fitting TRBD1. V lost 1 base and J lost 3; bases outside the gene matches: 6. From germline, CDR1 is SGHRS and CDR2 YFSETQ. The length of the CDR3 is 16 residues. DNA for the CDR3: TGCGCCAGCAGCTTGAGAGGACAGGGGGCTAACTACGAGCAGTACTTC. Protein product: CASSLRGQGANYEQYF.

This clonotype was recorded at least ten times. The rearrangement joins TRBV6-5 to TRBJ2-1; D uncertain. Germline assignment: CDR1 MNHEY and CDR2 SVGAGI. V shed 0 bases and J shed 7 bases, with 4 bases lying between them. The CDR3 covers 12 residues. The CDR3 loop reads CASSYSLNEQFF. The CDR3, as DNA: TGTGCCAGCAGTTACTCGCTTAATGAGCAGTTCTTC.

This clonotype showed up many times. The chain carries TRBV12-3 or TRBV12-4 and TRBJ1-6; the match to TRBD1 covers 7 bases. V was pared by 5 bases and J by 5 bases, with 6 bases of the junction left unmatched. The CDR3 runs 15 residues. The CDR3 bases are TGTGCCAGCAGTGCACAGGGGAGGAATAATTCACCCCTCCACTTT. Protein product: CASSAQGRNNSPLHF.

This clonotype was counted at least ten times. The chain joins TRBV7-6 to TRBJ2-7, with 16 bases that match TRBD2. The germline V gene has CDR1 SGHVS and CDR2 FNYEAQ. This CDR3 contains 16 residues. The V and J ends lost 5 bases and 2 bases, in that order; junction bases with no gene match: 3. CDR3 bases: TGTGCCAGCAGCCAAGGGACTAGCGGGGGGGCCTACGAGCAGTACTTC. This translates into CASSQGTSGGAYEQYF.

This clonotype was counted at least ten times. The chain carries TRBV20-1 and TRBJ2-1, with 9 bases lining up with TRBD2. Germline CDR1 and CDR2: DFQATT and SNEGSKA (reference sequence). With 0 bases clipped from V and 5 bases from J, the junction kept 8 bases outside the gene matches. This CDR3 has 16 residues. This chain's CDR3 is CSARDPQRGANNEQFF. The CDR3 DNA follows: TGCAGTGCTAGAGATCCCCAGCGGGGGGCGAACAATGAGCAGTTCTTC.

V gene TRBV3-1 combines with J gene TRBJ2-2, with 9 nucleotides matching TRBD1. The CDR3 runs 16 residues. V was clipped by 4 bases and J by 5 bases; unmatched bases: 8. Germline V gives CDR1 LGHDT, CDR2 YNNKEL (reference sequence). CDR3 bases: TGTGCCAGCAGCCCTTTCGGGACAGGGAGGACCGGGGAGCTGTTTTTT. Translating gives CASSPFGTGRTGELFF.

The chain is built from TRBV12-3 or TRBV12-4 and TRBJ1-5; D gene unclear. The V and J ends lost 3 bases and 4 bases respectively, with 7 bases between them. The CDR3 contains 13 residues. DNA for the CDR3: TGTGCCAGCAGTTTCGCCCGGAATCAGCCCCAGCATTTT. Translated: CASSFARNQPQHF.